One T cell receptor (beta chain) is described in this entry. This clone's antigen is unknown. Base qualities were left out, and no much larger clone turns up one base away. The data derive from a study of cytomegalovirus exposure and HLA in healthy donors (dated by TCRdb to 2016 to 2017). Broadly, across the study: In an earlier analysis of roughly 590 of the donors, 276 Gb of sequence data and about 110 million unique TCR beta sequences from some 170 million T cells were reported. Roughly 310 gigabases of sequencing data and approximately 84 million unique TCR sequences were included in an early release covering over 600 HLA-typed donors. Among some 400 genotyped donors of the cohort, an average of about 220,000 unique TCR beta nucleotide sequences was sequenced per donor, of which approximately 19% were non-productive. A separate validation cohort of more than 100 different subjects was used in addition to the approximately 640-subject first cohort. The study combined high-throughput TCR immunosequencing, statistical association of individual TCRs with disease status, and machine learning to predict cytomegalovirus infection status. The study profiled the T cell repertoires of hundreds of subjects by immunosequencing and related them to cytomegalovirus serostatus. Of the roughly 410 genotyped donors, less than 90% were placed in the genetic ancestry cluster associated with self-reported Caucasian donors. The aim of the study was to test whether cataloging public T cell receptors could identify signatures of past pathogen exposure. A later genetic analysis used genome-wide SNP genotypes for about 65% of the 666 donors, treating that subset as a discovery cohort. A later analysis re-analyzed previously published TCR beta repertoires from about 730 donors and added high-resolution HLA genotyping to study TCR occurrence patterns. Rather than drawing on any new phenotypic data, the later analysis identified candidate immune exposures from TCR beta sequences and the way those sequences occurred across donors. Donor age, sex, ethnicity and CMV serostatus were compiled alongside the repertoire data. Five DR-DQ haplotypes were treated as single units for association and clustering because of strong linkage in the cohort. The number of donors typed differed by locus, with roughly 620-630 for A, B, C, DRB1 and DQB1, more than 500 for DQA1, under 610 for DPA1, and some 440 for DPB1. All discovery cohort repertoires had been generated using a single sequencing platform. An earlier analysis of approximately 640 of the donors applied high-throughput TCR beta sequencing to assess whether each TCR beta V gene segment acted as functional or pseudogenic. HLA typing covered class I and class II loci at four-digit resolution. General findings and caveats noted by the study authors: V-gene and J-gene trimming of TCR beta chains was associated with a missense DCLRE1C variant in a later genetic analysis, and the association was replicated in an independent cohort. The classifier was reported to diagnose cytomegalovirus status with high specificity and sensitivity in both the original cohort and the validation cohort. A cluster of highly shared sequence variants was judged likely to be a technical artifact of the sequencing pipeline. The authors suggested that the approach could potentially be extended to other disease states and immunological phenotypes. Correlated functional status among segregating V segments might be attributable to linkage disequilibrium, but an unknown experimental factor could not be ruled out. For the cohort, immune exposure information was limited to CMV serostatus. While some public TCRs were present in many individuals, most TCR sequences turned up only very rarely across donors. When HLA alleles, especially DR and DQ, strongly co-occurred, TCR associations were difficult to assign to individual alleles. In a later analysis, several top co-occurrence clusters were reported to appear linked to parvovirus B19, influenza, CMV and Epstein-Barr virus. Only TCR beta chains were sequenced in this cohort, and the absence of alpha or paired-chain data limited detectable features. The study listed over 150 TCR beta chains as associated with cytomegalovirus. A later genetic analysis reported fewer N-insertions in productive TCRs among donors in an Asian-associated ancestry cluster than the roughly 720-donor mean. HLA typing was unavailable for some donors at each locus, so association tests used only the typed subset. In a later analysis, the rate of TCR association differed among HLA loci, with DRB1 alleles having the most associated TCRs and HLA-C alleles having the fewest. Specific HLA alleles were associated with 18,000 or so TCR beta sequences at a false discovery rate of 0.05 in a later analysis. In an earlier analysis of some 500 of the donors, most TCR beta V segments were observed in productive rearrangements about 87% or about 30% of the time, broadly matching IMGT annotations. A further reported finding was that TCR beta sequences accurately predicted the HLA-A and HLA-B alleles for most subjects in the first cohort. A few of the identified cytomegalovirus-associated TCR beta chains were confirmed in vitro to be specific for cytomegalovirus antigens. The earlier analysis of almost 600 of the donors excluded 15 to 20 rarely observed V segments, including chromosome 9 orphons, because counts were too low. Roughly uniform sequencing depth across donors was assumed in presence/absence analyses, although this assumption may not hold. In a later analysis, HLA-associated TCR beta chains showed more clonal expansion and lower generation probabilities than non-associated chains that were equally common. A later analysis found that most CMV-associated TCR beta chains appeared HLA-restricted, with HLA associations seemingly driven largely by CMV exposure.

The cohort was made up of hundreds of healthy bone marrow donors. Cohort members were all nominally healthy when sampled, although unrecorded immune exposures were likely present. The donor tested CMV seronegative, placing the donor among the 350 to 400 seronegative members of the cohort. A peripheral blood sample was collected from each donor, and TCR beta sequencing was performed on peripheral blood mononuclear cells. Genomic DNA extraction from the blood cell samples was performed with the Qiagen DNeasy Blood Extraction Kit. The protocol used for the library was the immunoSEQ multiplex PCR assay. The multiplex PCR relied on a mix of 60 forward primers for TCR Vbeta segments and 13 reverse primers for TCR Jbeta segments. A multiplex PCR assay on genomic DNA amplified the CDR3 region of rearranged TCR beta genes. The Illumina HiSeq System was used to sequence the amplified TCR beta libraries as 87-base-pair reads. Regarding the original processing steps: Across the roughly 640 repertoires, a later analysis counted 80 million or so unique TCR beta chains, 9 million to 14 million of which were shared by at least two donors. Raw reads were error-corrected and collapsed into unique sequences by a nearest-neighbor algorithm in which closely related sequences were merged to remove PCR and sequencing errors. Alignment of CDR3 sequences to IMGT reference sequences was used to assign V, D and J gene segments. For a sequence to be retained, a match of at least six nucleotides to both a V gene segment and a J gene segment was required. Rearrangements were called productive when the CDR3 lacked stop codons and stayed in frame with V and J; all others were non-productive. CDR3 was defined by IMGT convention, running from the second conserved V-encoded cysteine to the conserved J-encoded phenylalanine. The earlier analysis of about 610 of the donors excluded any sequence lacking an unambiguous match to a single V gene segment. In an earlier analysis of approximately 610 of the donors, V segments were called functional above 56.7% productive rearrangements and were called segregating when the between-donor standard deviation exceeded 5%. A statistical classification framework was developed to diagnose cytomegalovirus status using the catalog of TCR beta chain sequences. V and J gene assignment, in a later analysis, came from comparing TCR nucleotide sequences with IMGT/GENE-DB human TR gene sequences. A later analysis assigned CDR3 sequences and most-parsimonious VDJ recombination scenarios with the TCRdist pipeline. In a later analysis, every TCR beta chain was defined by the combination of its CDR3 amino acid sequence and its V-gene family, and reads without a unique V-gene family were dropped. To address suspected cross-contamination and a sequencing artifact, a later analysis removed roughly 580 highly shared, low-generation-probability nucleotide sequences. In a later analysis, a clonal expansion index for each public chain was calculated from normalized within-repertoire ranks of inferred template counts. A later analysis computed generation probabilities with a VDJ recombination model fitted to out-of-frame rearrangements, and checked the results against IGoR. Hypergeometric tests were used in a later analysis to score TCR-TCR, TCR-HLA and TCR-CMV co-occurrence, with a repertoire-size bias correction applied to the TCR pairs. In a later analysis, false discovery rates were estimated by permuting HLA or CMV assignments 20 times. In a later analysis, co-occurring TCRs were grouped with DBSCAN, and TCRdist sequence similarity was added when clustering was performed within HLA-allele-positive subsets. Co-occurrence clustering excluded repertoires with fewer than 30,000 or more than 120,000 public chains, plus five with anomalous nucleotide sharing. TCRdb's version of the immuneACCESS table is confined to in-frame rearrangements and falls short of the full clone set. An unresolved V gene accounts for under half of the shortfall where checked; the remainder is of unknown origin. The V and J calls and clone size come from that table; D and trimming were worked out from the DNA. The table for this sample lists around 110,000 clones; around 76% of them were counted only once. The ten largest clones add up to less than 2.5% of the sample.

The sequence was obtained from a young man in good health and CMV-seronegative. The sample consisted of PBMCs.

The CDR3 region reads CASSQGQGSYEQYF. At the DNA level, the sequence is TGCGCCAGCAGCCAAGGACAGGGCTCCTACGAGCAGTACTTC. The receptor chain draws on TRBV4-3 and TRBJ2-7, with TRBD1 identical over 7 junction bases. Based on the germline V gene, the CDR1 and CDR2 sequences are LGHNA and YSLEER. Trimming removed 1 base from V and 0 bases from J; the gene matches leave 0 bases unexplained. The CDR3 contains 14 residues, cysteine and phenylalanine counted. The entry retains the CDR3 DNA only, 42 bases that are in frame from base 1.